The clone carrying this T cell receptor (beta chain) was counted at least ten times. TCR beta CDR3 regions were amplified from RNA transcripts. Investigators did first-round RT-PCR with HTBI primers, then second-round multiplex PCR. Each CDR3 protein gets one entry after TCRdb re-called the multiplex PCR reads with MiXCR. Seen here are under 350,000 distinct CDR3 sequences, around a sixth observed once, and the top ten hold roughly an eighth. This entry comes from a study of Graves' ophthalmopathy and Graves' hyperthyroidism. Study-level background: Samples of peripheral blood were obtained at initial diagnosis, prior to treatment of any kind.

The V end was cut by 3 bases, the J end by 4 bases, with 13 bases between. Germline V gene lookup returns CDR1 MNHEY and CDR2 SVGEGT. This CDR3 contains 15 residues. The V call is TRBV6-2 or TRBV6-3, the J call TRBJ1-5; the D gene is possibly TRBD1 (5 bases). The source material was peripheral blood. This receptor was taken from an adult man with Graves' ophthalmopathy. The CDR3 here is CASSYGPDKNQPQHF. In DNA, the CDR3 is TGTGCCAGCAGTTATGGACCGGACAAGAATCAGCCCCAGCATTTT.